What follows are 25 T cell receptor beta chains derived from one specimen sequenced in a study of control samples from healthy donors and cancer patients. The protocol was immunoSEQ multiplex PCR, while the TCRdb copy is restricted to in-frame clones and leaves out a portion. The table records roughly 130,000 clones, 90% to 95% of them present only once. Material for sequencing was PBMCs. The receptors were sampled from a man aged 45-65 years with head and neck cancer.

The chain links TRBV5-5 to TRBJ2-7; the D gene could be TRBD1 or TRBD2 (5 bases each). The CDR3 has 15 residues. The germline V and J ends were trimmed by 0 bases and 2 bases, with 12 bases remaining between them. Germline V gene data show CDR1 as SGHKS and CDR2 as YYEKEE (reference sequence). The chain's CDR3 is CASSLVGTGPYEQYF. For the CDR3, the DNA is TGTGCCAGCAGCTTGGTTGGGACGGGCCCCTACGAGCAGTACTTC.

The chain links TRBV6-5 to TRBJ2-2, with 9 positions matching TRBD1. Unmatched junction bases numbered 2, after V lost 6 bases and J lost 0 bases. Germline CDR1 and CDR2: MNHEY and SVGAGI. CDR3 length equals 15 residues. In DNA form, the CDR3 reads TGTGCCAGCAGCCGGGACAGGGCGAACACCGGGGAGCTGTTTTTT. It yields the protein CASSRDRANTGELFF.

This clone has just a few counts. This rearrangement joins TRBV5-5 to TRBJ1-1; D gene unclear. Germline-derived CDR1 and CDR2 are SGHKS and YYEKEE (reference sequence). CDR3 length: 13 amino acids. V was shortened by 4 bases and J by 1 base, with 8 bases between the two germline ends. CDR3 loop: CASSERQNTEAFF. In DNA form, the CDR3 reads TGTGCCAGCAGCGAGCGGCAGAACACTGAAGCTTTCTTT.

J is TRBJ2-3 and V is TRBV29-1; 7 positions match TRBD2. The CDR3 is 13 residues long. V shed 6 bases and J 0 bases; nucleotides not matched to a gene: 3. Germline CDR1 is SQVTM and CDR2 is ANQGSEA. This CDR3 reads CSVWGGSTDTQYF. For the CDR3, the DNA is TGCAGCGTCTGGGGGGGTAGCACAGATACGCAGTATTTT.

The CDR3 DNA reads TGTGCCAGCAGTTTTAATCGGCTAGCGGATTACAATGAGCAGTTCTTC. It encodes CASSFNRLADYNEQFF. The chain uses TRBV27 and TRBJ2-1; 7 nucleotides agree with TRBD2. With V trimmed by 3 bases and J by 4 bases, 9 bases remained unmatched. The CDR3 sequence is 16 residues long. CDR1 is MNHEY and CDR2 is SMNVEV in the germline V gene (reference sequence).

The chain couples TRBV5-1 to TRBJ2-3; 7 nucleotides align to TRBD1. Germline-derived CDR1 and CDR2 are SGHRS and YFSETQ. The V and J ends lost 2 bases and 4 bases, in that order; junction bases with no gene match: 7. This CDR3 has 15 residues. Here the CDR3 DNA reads TGCGCCAGCAGCTTCTCCGGACAGGCGGCAGATACGCAGTATTTT. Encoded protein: CASSFSGQAADTQYF. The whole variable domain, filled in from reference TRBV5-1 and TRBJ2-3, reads KAGVTQTPRYLIKTRGQQVTLSCSPISGHRSVSWYQQTPGQGLQFLFEYFSETQRNKGNFPGRFSGRQFSNSRSEMNVSTLELGDSALYLCASSFSGQAADTQYFGPGTRLTVL.

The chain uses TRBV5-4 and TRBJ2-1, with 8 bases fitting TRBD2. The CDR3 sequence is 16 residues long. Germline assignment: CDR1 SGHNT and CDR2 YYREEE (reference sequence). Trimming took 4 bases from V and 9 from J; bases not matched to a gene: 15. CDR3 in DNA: TGTGCCAGCAGCCACCCCTTAGCGGGGAGGAGGGGTGAGCAGTTCTTC. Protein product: CASSHPLAGRRGEQFF.

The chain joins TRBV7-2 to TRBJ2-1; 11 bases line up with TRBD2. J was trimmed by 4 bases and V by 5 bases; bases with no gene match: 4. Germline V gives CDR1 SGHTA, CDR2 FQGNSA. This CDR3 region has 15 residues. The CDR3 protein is CASSPRLAGYNEQFF. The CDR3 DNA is TGTGCCAGCAGCCCCCGACTAGCGGGGTACAATGAGCAGTTCTTC.

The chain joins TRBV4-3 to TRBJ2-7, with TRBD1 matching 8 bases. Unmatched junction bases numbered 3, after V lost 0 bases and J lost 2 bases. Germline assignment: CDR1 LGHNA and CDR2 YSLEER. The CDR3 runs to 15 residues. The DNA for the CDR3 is TGCGCCAGCAGCCAAGAAGTGACAGGGGCCTACGAGCAGTACTTC. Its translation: CASSQEVTGAYEQYF.

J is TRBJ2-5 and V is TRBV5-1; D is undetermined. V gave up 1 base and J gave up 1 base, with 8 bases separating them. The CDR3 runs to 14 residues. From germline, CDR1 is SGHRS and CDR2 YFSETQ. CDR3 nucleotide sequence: TGCGCCAGCAGCTTGACGCCCCCCCAAGAGACCCAGTACTTC. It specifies CASSLTPPQETQYF. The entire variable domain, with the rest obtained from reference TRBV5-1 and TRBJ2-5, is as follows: KAGVTQTPRYLIKTRGQQVTLSCSPISGHRSVSWYQQTPGQGLQFLFEYFSETQRNKGNFPGRFSGRQFSNSRSEMNVSTLELGDSALYLCASSLTPPQETQYFGPGTRLLVL.

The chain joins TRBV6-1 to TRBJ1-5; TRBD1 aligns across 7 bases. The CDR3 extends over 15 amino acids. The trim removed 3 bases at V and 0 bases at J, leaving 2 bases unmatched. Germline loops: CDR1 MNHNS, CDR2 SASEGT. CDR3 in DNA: TGTGCCAGCAGTGAGGGACAGTTTAGCAATCAGCCCCAGCATTTT. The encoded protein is CASSEGQFSNQPQHF.

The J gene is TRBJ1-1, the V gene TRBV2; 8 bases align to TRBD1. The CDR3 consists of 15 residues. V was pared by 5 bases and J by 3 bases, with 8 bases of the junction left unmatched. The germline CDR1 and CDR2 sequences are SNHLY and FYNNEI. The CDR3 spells CASSLADRAYTEAFF. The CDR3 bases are TGTGCCAGCAGTCTGGCGGACAGGGCGTACACTGAAGCTTTCTTT.

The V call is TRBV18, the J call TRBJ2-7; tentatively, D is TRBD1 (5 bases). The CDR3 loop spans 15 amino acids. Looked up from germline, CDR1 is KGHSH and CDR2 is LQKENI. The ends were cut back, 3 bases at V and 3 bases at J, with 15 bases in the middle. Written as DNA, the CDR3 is TGTGCCAGCTCACCGGGCAGGGCCCGACTCTACGAGCAGTACTTC. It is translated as CASSPGRARLYEQYF.

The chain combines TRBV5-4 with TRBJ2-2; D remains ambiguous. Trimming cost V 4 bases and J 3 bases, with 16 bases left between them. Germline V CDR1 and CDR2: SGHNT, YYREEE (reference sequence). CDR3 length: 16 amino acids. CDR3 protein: CASSPRPEADTGELFF. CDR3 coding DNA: TGTGCCAGCAGCCCGCGGCCCGAGGCGGACACCGGGGAGCTGTTTTTT.

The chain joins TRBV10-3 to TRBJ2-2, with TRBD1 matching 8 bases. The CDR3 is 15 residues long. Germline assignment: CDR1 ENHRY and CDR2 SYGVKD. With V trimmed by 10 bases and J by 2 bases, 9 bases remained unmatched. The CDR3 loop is CATPRGPVNTGELFF. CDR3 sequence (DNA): TGTGCCACACCCAGGGGGCCGGTTAACACCGGGGAGCTGTTTTTT.

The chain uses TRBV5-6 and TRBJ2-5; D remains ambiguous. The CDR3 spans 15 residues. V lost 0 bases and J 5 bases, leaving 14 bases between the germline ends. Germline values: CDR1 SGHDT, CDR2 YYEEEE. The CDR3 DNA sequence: TGTGCCAGCAGCTTGGCGCCGAAGGCCGGGGAGACCCAGTACTTC. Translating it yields CASSLAPKAGETQYF.

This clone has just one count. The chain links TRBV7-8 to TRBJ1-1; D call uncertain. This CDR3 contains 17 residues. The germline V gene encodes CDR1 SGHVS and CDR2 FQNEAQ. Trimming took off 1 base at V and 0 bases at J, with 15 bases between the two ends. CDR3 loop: CASSLVVAARLNTEAFF. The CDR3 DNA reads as TGTGCCAGCAGCTTAGTAGTTGCGGCCCGGTTGAACACTGAAGCTTTCTTT.

CDR3 protein: CASSPGTYSYNEQFF. The CDR3 region has the DNA TGTGCCAGCAGCCCCGGGACATACTCCTACAATGAGCAGTTCTTC. This chain connects TRBV6-5 to TRBJ2-1; perhaps TRBD1 as D (6 bases). Germline V gene sequence: CDR1 MNHEY, CDR2 SVGAGI. The CDR3 consists of 15 residues. V was cut by 6 bases and J by 0 bases, with 12 bases left in between.

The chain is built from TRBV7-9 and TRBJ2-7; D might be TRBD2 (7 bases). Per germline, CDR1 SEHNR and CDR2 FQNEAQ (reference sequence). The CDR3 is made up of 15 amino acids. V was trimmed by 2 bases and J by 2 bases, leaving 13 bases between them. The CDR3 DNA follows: TGTGCCAGCAGCTTAACGGCGGGGGCCCCCTACGAGCAGTACTTC. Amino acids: CASSLTAGAPYEQYF.

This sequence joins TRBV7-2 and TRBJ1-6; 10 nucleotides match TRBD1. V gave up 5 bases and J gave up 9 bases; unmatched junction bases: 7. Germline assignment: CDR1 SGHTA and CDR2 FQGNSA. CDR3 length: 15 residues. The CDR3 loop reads CASSITGTGASPLHF. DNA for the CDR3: TGTGCCAGCAGCATTACCGGGACAGGGGCTTCACCCCTCCACTTT.

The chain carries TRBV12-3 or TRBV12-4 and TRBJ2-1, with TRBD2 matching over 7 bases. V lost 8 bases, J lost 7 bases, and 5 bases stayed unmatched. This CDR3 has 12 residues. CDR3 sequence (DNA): TGTGCCAGCTCGACTAGCCGGAATGAGCAGTTCTTC. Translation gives CASSTSRNEQFF.

The CDR3 nucleotides are TGCGCCAGCAGCCAAGTCGGAGGAGAGACCCAGTACTTC. Translation: CASSQVGGETQYF. This sequence joins TRBV4-3 and TRBJ2-5; possible D gene TRBD2, 5 bases. In germline, CDR1 is LGHNA, CDR2 YSLEER. V was trimmed by 1 base and J by 4 bases, leaving 7 bases between them. CDR3 size: 13 residues.

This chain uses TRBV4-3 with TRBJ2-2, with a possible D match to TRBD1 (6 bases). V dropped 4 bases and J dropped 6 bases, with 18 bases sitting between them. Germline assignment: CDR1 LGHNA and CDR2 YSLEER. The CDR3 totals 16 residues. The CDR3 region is CASSLGTSQGSGELFF. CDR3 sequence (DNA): TGCGCCAGCAGCCTCGGGACAAGCCAAGGGTCCGGGGAGCTGTTTTTT.

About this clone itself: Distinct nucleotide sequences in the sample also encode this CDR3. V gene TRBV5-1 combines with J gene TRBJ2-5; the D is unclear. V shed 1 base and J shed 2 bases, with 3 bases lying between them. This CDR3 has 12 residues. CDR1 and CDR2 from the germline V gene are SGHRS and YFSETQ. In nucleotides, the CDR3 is TGCGCCAGCAGCTTGCGTCAAGAGACCCAGTACTTC. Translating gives CASSLRQETQYF.

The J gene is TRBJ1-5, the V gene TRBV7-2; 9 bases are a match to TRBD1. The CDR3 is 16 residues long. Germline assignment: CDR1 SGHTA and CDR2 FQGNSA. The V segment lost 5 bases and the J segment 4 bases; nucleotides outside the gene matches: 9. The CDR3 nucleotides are TGTGCCAGCAGCATGACGCCGGGACAGGGTAATCAGCCCCAGCATTTT. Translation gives CASSMTPGQGNQPQHF.